The 10 T cell receptor beta chains below all came from one sample that was sequenced in a study of response to subunit inactivated influenza vaccine. TCRdb redid the calling of the RT-PCR reads with MiXCR, one entry per CDR3 protein. Of a few hundred thousand distinct CDR3 sequences listed, 12% to 15% were seen once; the top ten hold approximately 10%. This specimen consisted of PBMCs from blood, obtained 11 to 12 days after vaccination. The receptors shown here come from a man in his fifties or sixties who received an inactivated influenza vaccine.

This clonotype was recorded many times. V is TRBV28 and J is TRBJ1-2, with D hard to call. The CDR3 totals 12 residues. The germline CDR1 and CDR2 sequences are MDHEN and SYDVKM. V was cut by 2 bases and J by 3 bases, with 4 bases left in between. CDR3: CASSLRDYGYTF. CDR3 coding DNA: TGTGCCAGCAGTTTAAGGGACTATGGCTACACCTTC.

The rearrangement uses TRBV11-2 and TRBJ2-6, with 7 bases matching TRBD1. J lost 0 bases, V lost 5 bases, and 10 bases had no gene match. This CDR3 is built from 18 residues. Germline V gives CDR1 SGHAT, CDR2 FQNNGV. The CDR3 DNA follows: TGTGCCAGCAGCCGAACCGGGACAGCGAACTCTGGGGCCAACGTCCTGACTTTC. This sequence encodes CASSRTGTANSGANVLTF.

This clonotype was counted only a few times. V and J are TRBV28 and TRBJ2-7; 9 nucleotides line up with TRBD1. Germline V CDR1 and CDR2: MDHEN, SYDVKM. The junction had 4 bases not matched to a gene; V was cut back by 4 bases and J by 0 bases. This CDR3 is 15 amino acids long. This CDR3 is CASSYRGRSSYEQYF. CDR3 nucleotide sequence: TGTGCCAGCAGTTACAGGGGGCGAAGCTCCTACGAGCAGTACTTC.

The chain has TRBV12-3 or TRBV12-4 and TRBJ1-5; D is unresolved. This CDR3 region has 13 residues. V was shortened by 1 base and J by 5 bases, with 6 bases between the two germline ends. CDR3 in amino acids: CASSLGIDQPQHF. The CDR3 DNA reads TGTGCCAGCAGTTTAGGAATCGATCAGCCCCAGCATTTT.

This clonotype was counted many times. This chain uses TRBV20-1 with TRBJ1-1; TRBD1 is a possible D gene (6 bases). Trimming pared 0 bases from V and 7 bases from J, leaving 18 bases between. From germline, CDR1 is DFQATT and CDR2 SNEGSKA (reference sequence). CDR3 length: 15 residues. CDR3 nucleotide sequence: TGCAGTGCTAGAGATAGGGGGGCGCGTGGTCATGAAGCTTTCTTT. Amino acid sequence: CSARDRGARGHEAFF.

Regarding this clonotype: The junction and the germline gene differ at one end; a read error may be behind it. This rearrangement joins TRBV2 to TRBJ2-2, with a tentative D call TRBD2 (6 bases). Per germline, CDR1 SNHLY and CDR2 FYNNEI. The CDR3 length is 12 residues. The CDR3: CASGGPTGELFF. DNA of the CDR3: TGTGCCAGCGGAGGGCCCACCGGTGAGCTGTTTTTT.

This clonotype was detected a few times. The rearrangement links TRBV24-1 to TRBJ2-3, with no clear D. The CDR3 totals 15 residues. Germline loops: CDR1 KGHDR, CDR2 SFDVKD. The V gene lost 3 bases and the J gene lost 0 bases, with 9 bases spanning the gap. CDR3 in DNA: TGTGCCACCAGTGATGAGCAGACCAGCACAGATACGCAGTATTTT. It codes for CATSDEQTSTDTQYF.

This clonotype was seen at least ten times. This sequence joins TRBV12-3 or TRBV12-4 and TRBJ2-7, with TRBD1 matching over 8 bases. The CDR3 has 13 amino acids. V dropped 4 bases and J dropped 6; count of bases not matched to a gene: 5. The CDR3 here is CASSSGGEVEQYF. CDR3 DNA: TGTGCCAGCAGTTCAGGGGGCGAGGTCGAGCAGTACTTC.

The chain has TRBV24-1 and TRBJ2-3, with 12 positions matching TRBD2. V trimming: 7 bases; J trimming: 9 bases; junction bases outside the gene matches: 22. This CDR3 is 19 amino acids long. The germline V gene has CDR1 KGHDR and CDR2 SFDVKD. CDR3 region: CATSGFAVTSGRDPLTQYF. CDR3 nucleotides: TGTGCCACCAGCGGATTCGCCGTGACTAGCGGGAGAGACCCCCTCACGCAGTATTTT.

This clonotype was observed a handful of times. The rearrangement joins TRBV20-1 to TRBJ2-5; 9 bases line up with TRBD2. The trim removed 3 bases at V and 7 bases at J, leaving 9 bases unmatched. Per the germline V gene, CDR1 is DFQATT and CDR2 is SNEGSKA (reference sequence). The CDR3 is 14 residues long. CDR3 nucleotides: TGCAGTGCTAGTCCCAGCGGGGGGCCTGGGACCCAGTACTTC. This gives the protein CSASPSGGPGTQYF.